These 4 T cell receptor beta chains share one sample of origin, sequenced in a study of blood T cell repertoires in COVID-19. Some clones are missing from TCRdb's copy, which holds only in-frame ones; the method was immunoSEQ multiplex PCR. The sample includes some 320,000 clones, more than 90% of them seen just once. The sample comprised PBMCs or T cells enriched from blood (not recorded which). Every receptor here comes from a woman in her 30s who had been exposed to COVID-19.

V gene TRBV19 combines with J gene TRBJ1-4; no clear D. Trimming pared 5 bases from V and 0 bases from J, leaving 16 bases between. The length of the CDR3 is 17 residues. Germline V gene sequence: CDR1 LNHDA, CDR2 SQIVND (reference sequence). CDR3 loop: CASSFRTGFATNEKLFF. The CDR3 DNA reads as TGTGCCAGTAGTTTCCGGACGGGATTTGCAACTAATGAAAAACTGTTTTTT.

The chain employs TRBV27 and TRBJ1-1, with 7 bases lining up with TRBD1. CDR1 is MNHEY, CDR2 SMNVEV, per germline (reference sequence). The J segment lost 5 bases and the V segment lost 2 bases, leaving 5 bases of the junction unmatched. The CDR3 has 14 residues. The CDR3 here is CASSLEGAGTEAFF. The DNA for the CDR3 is TGTGCCAGCAGTTTAGAGGGGGCGGGGACTGAAGCTTTCTTT.

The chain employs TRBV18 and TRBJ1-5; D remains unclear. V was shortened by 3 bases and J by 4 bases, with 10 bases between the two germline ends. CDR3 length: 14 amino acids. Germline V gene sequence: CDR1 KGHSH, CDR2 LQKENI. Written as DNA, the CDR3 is TGTGCCAGCTCACCGGTACAAATTAATCAGCCCCAGCATTTT. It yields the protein CASSPVQINQPQHF.

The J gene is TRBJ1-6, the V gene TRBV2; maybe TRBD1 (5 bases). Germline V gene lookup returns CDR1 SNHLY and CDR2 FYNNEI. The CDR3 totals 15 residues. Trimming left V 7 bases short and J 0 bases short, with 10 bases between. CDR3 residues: CASMGGSSYNSPLHF. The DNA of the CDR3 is TGTGCCAGCATGGGGGGAAGCTCCTATAATTCACCCCTCCACTTT.